The 32 T cell receptor beta chains below come from one sample, sequenced in a study of human T cells and chemical hapten exposure. TCRdb reprocessed the RACE reads with MiXCR, giving one entry per CDR3 protein. The sample lists around 34,000 distinct CDR3 sequences, 5.5% to 8% occurring once. Time point denoted: patch test 1, 2 weeks after DPC sensitization. The treatment is: therapeutic diphenylcyclopropenone sensitization with weekly scalp DPC. Someone pulled total RNA out of unfractionated whole blood. The source was whole blood, collected in connection with sensitization to the hapten diphenylcyclopropenone (DPC). These TCRs come from a woman younger than 45 with alopecia areata. Some clones in this sample may be carry-over from other donors' samples.

This clonotype was seen only a few times. The gene calls are TRBV11-2 and TRBJ2-5; D perhaps matches TRBD1 (5 bases). Germline loops: CDR1 SGHAT, CDR2 FQNNGV. The length of the CDR3 is 13 residues. V was pared by 3 bases and J by 4 bases, with 9 bases between. CDR3 coding DNA: TGTGCCAGCAGCTTTCAAGGGGTAGAGACCCAGTACTTC. Its translation: CASSFQGVETQYF. The variable domain in full, with the rest retrieved from reference TRBV11-2 and TRBJ2-5, is EAGVAQSPRYKIIEKRQSVAFWCNPISGHATLYWYQQILGQGPKLLIQFQNNGVVDDSQLPKDRFSAERLKGVDSTLKIQPAKLEDSAVYLCASSFQGVETQYFGPGTRLLVL.

Ten or more counts support this clonotype. The chain has TRBV6-6 and TRBJ2-3; 13 bases fit TRBD2. V was clipped by 5 bases and J by 4 bases; unmatched bases: 9. There are 17 residues in the CDR3. The germline gives CDR1 MNHNY, CDR2 SVGAGI (reference sequence). The chain's CDR3 is CASSLRTSGGLADTQYF. The CDR3 bases are TGTGCCAGCAGTCTCCGGACTAGCGGGGGCCTCGCAGATACGCAGTATTTT.

This clonotype was picked up many times. This chain uses TRBV19 with TRBJ1-4; no definite D call. Per germline, CDR1 LNHDA and CDR2 SQIVND (reference sequence). V lost 7 bases and J 0 bases, leaving 9 bases between the germline ends. The length of the CDR3 is 14 residues. The CDR3 loop reads CASNSHATNEKLFF. For the CDR3, the DNA is TGTGCCAGTAATTCCCATGCAACTAATGAAAAACTGTTTTTT.

This clonotype was observed at least ten times. The J gene is TRBJ1-1, the V gene TRBV7-2; D gene ambiguous. The CDR3 is 15 amino acids. The V gene's germline CDR1 is SGHTA and CDR2 FQGNSA. Trimming shortened V by 2 bases and J by 1 base, and 11 bases separated the two germline ends. The CDR3 bases are TGTGCCAGCAGCTTAATTTTCCACCCGAACACTGAAGCTTTCTTT. Its protein product is CASSLIFHPNTEAFF.

This chain uses TRBV6-6 with TRBJ1-1, with D perhaps matching TRBD1 (6 bases). The V and J ends lost 4 bases and 5 bases respectively, with 11 bases between them. Germline-derived CDR1 and CDR2 are MNHNY and SVGAGI (reference sequence). The CDR3 length is 13 residues. This chain's CDR3 is CASSSIGGTEAFF. DNA for the CDR3: TGTGCCAGCAGTTCCATAGGGGGAACTGAAGCTTTCTTT.

V usage is TRBV12-3 or TRBV12-4 and J usage is TRBJ2-1; 8 bases are shared with TRBD2. Germline trimming cut 6 bases from V and 5 bases from J; bases unmatched to any gene: 9. The CDR3 has 15 residues. CDR3 residues: CASRGPGGQDNEQFF. The CDR3 DNA is TGTGCCAGCAGGGGCCCGGGGGGGCAGGACAATGAGCAGTTCTTC.

The rearrangement links TRBV12-3 or TRBV12-4 to TRBJ2-3; 8 bases align to TRBD1. This CDR3 is built from 14 residues. V lost 5 bases and J lost 7; bases outside the gene matches: 8. DNA for the CDR3: TGTGCCAGCAGTATCAGACAGGGGAGGAATACGCAGTATTTT. This gives the protein CASSIRQGRNTQYF.

This clonotype was seen many times. J is TRBJ1-1 and V is TRBV5-1; TRBD1 agrees at 7 bases. Trimming at V came to 4 bases and at J to 4 bases, leaving 4 bases not matched to a gene. From germline, CDR1 is SGHRS and CDR2 YFSETQ. This CDR3 is built from 13 residues. The CDR3 here is CASSQPGGTEAFF. The CDR3 DNA reads as TGCGCCAGCAGCCAACCAGGGGGCACTGAAGCTTTCTTT.

The V gene is TRBV29-1, the J gene TRBJ1-1, with TRBD1 identical over 7 bases. Germline V gene data show CDR1 as SQVTM and CDR2 as ANQGSEA. This CDR3 spans 13 amino acids. The ends lost 3 bases at V and 4 bases at J; junction bases unmatched: 5. The CDR3 bases are TGCAGCGTTGAGGAGGGGGCAGGCACTGAAGCTTTCTTT. This sequence encodes CSVEEGAGTEAFF.

This clonotype was seen at least ten times. The chain recombines TRBV7-2 with TRBJ1-5; 8 nucleotides agree with TRBD1. Germline V lookup: CDR1 SGHTA, CDR2 FQGNSA. Losses at the gene ends were 1 base for V and 2 bases for J; bases not matched to a gene: 1. This CDR3 region has 15 residues. CDR3 amino acids: CASSLGTGRNQPQHF. CDR3 DNA: TGTGCCAGCAGCTTAGGGACAGGGCGCAATCAGCCCCAGCATTTT.

This clonotype was picked up many times. The rearrangement joins TRBV24-1 to TRBJ1-1; no firm D call. The CDR3 extends over 13 amino acids. Trimming left V 4 bases short and J 1 base short, with 6 bases between. Germline V gene lookup returns CDR1 KGHDR and CDR2 SFDVKD. CDR3 in amino acids: CATSETQNTEAFF. CDR3 coding DNA: TGTGCCACCAGTGAGACACAGAACACTGAAGCTTTCTTT.

This clonotype was recorded many times. V usage is TRBV4-1 and J usage is TRBJ2-3, with D hard to call. The CDR3 covers 17 residues. The V gene lost 1 base and the J gene lost 0 bases, with 14 bases spanning the gap. Per the germline V gene, CDR1 is MGHRA and CDR2 is YSYEKL. Here the CDR3 reads CASSQGWAGLSTDTQYF. For the CDR3, the DNA is TGCGCCAGCAGCCAAGGGTGGGCTGGGCTTAGCACAGATACGCAGTATTTT.

This chain joins TRBV12-3 or TRBV12-4 and TRBJ1-6; D may be TRBD1 (5 bases). This CDR3 contains 12 residues. The ends were cut back, 4 bases at V and 11 bases at J, with 9 bases in the middle. The CDR3 DNA sequence: TGTGCCAGCAGTTGGCGACAGACACCCCTCCACTTT. Its translation: CASSWRQTPLHF.

The rearrangement joins TRBV29-1 to TRBJ2-5; a weak D match, TRBD1 (6 bases). Trimming removed 3 bases at V and 6 bases at J, with 14 bases between. CDR1 and CDR2 (germline): SQVTM, ANQGSEA. The CDR3 sequence is 13 residues long. CDR3 sequence: CSVDGGMGKTQYF. Written as DNA, the CDR3 is TGCAGCGTTGATGGGGGCATGGGGAAGACCCAGTACTTC.

The CDR3 is CASSLTGVGNTEAFF. In DNA, the CDR3 is TGTGCCAGCAGCTTGACTGGGGTGGGGAACACTGAAGCTTTCTTT. V and J are TRBV6-6 and TRBJ1-1; D not certain. Germline values: CDR1 MNHNY, CDR2 SVGAGI (reference sequence). Between the trimmed V and J ends, which lost 6 bases and 1 base, there was a span of 15 bases. The CDR3 runs to 15 residues.

At least ten counts were recorded for this clonotype. V gene TRBV7-2 combines with J gene TRBJ2-5; D is unclear. V was clipped by 7 bases and J by 0 bases, with 12 bases between them. The CDR3 spans 14 residues. Per germline, CDR1 SGHTA and CDR2 FQGNSA. The CDR3 DNA reads TGTGCCAGCAATTTTAATCGGGACCAAGAGACCCAGTACTTC. It is translated as CASNFNRDQETQYF. Supplemented by reference TRBV7-2 and TRBJ2-5, the full variable domain reads GAGVSQSPSNKVTEKGKDVELRCDPISGHTALYWYRQSLGQGLEFLIYFQGNSAPDKSGLPSDRFSAERTGGSVSTLTIQRTQQEDSAVYLCASNFNRDQETQYFGPGTRLLVL.

This chain links TRBV25-1 with TRBJ1-5; D remains ambiguous. V was trimmed by 6 bases and J by 4 bases, leaving 10 bases between them. CDR3 size: 13 residues. Germline-derived CDR1 and CDR2 are MGHDK and SYGVNS. The DNA for the CDR3 is TGTGCCAGCAGGCAGTCGCCGAATCAGCCCCAGCATTTT. Amino acids: CASRQSPNQPQHF.

This clonotype has only a few counts. V gene TRBV9 combines with J gene TRBJ2-7; 7 bases agree with TRBD1. Germline V CDR1 and CDR2: SGDLS, YYNGEE. V trimming: 3 bases; J trimming: 2 bases; junction bases outside the gene matches: 2. CDR3 length equals 13 residues. CDR3 sequence reads: CASSGQGAYEQYF. CDR3 in DNA: TGTGCCAGCAGCGGACAGGGCGCCTACGAGCAGTACTTC.

The CDR3 DNA reads TGTGCCAGCAGCTTATACGCAGGTTCCGGCACTGAAGCTTTCTTT. Its protein product is CASSLYAGSGTEAFF. The rearrangement links TRBV7-2 to TRBJ1-1; D unclear. The CDR3 totals 15 residues. Per the germline V gene, CDR1 is SGHTA and CDR2 is FQGNSA. With 2 bases removed from V and 4 bases from J, the gap between germline ends came to 14 bases.

This clonotype was observed a handful of times. The chain uses TRBV7-3 and TRBJ1-4; D perhaps matches TRBD1 (6 bases). Looked up from germline, CDR1 is SGHTA and CDR2 is FQGTGA. The V and J ends lost 5 bases and 7 bases respectively, with 17 bases between them. This CDR3 has 15 residues. Here the CDR3 reads CASSKNRVRSEKLFF. The CDR3 coding sequence is TGTGCCAGCAGCAAAAACAGGGTACGGTCTGAAAAACTGTTTTTT.

In this sample, this clonotype turned up a few times. The CDR3: CASSQVNQPQHF. In nucleotides, the CDR3 is TGTGCCAGCAGCCAAGTGAATCAGCCCCAGCATTTT. This rearrangement joins TRBV3-1 to TRBJ1-5; D is unclear. Trimming pared 1 base from V and 4 bases from J, leaving 2 bases between. Germline loops: CDR1 LGHDT, CDR2 YNNKEL (reference sequence). This CDR3 region has 12 residues.

Sample share makes this clonotype large. J is TRBJ2-4 and V is TRBV12-3 or TRBV12-4; D is possibly TRBD1 or TRBD2 (6 bases each). Trimming shortened V by 1 base and J by 7 bases, and 8 bases separated the two germline ends. This CDR3 is 13 amino acids long. The CDR3 here is CASSLVGGNIQYF. The DNA for the CDR3 is TGTGCCAGCAGTTTAGTCGGGGGCAACATTCAGTACTTC.

In this sample, this clonotype turned up a few times. The rearrangement joins TRBV12-3 or TRBV12-4 to TRBJ2-2, with 9 positions matching TRBD1. The CDR3 is made up of 14 amino acids. V dropped 6 bases and J dropped 2; count of bases not matched to a gene: 1. CDR3 bases: TGTGCCAGCAGGGGACAGGGAAACACCGGGGAGCTGTTTTTT. Encoded protein: CASRGQGNTGELFF.

J is TRBJ2-1 and V is TRBV7-2, with D unresolved. V gave up 2 bases and J gave up 9 bases, with 14 bases separating them. Per germline, CDR1 SGHTA and CDR2 FQGNSA. The CDR3 is 14 residues long. This CDR3 reads CASSLFRDGGEQFF. The CDR3 DNA is TGTGCCAGCAGCTTATTTCGTGACGGCGGTGAGCAGTTCTTC.

The chain uses TRBV7-3 and TRBJ1-2; 7 nucleotides agree with TRBD1. The CDR3 has 13 residues. V gave up 5 bases and J gave up 5 bases; unmatched junction bases: 5. Germline CDR1 reads SGHTA; CDR2 reads FQGTGA. CDR3 residues: CASSQGGQYGYTF. The CDR3 coding sequence is TGTGCCAGCAGCCAGGGGGGGCAGTATGGCTACACCTTC.

This clonotype was picked up a small number of times. The chain carries TRBV24-1 and TRBJ2-7; D is possibly TRBD2 (5 bases). Trimming cost V 9 bases and J 1 base, with 21 bases left between them. The CDR3 contains 16 residues. Germline values: CDR1 KGHDR, CDR2 SFDVKD. The CDR3 DNA is TGTGCCACCCCACTGAGCTCCGGACGGGATTCCTACGAGCAGTACTTC. This codes for CATPLSSGRDSYEQYF.

This clonotype came up a few times. The rearrangement uses TRBV6-6 and TRBJ1-6; possibly TRBD1 for D (5 bases). The CDR3 loop spans 16 amino acids. V was clipped by 2 bases and J by 7 bases, with 15 bases between them. Germline V CDR1 and CDR2: MNHNY, SVGAGI (reference sequence). The CDR3 region has the DNA TGTGCCAGCAGTTACCCCCCGGCAGGGAGGAATTCACCCCTCCACTTT. This translates into CASSYPPAGRNSPLHF.

This clonotype was counted at least ten times. The rearrangement uses TRBV20-1 and TRBJ2-1, with TRBD2 identical over 11 bases. Trimming removed 1 base from V and 6 bases from J; junction bases left unmatched: 14. This CDR3 spans 18 amino acids. CDR1 and CDR2 from the germline V gene are DFQATT and SNEGSKA (reference sequence). CDR3 residues: CSARGAFQGLAGGNEQFF. In DNA form, the CDR3 reads TGCAGTGCTAGAGGGGCGTTCCAGGGGCTAGCGGGGGGCAATGAGCAGTTCTTC.

This clonotype has a handful of counts. The gene calls are TRBV30 and TRBJ1-3; D gene unclear. CDR1 and CDR2 from the germline V gene are GTSNPN and SVGIG (reference sequence). The CDR3 has 14 amino acids. V was pared by 6 bases and J by 0 bases, with 12 bases between. The CDR3: CACVLQYSGNTIYF. DNA of the CDR3: TGTGCCTGCGTACTTCAATACTCTGGAAACACCATATATTTT.

The rearrangement uses TRBV20-1 and TRBJ2-7; D ambiguous. CDR1 DFQATT and CDR2 SNEGSKA come from the germline V gene (reference sequence). The CDR3 spans 12 residues. Trimming shortened V by 0 bases and J by 7 bases, and 10 bases separated the two germline ends. DNA for the CDR3: TGCAGTGCTAGAGATATTCACCTGGAGCAGTACTTC. It codes for CSARDIHLEQYF.

The chain has TRBV7-9 and TRBJ1-3; no firm D call. Trimming removed 4 bases at V and 4 bases at J, with 5 bases between. The CDR3 totals 12 residues. Germline V gives CDR1 SEHNR, CDR2 FQNEAQ (reference sequence). In DNA, the CDR3 is TGTGCCAGCAGCTCACAAGGAAACACCATATATTTT. Residues: CASSSQGNTIYF. Full variable domain (missing parts from reference TRBV7-9 and TRBJ1-3): DTGVSQNPRHKITKRGQNVTFRCDPISEHNRLYWYRQTLGQGPEFLTYFQNEAQLEKSRLLSDRFSAERPKGSFSTLEIQRTEQGDSAMYLCASSSQGNTIYFGEGSWLTVV.

This clonotype has ten or more counts. The chain combines TRBV11-2 with TRBJ2-1; TRBD2 is a possible D gene (6 bases). Germline lookup yields CDR1 SGHAT and CDR2 FQNNGV. Trimming removed 5 bases at V and 9 bases at J, with 32 bases between. The CDR3 covers 19 residues. CDR3 sequence: CASSPYQSLLRDLAAEQFF. In nucleotides, the CDR3 is TGTGCCAGCAGCCCGTACCAAAGCCTCCTCCGGGACTTAGCTGCTGAGCAGTTCTTC.